The T cell receptor beta chain described here comes from a study of Ad26.COV2.S vaccination and SARS-CoV-2 variants. Study-wide context: Donor was assigned to the Ad26.COV2.S arm of trial COV1001. Ad26.COV2.S given intramuscularly, once or twice 56 days apart.

CDR1 and CDR2 (germline): MNHNY, SVGAGI (reference sequence). V was cut by 6 bases and J by 6 bases, with 21 bases left in between. The CDR3 runs 15 residues. The sample's treatment: about 20 received Ad26.COV2.S at low or high dose, single or two shots; a few received placebo; per-sample allocation not given. Sampling occurred on day 63 after the first vaccine or placebo injection. Boston provided a donor who was an adult aged 18-55 years. Assay used: immunoSEQ multiplex PCR; TCRdb lists only in-frame clones, some missing. Here the sample spans around 400,000 clones, roughly four fifths being singletons.

The TCR was taken from a person between 18 and 59 years old who received the Ad26.COV2.S COVID-19 vaccine or a placebo. Sequencing used peripheral blood, obtained in a trial of Ad26.COV2.S vaccine versus placebo. The chain employs TRBV6-6 and TRBJ2-7, with D possibly TRBD1 on 5 matching bases. The chain's CDR3 is CASSPPGLLGSEQYF. CDR3 DNA: TGTGCCAGCAGCCCCCCAGGGCTCCTAGGCTCCGAGCAGTACTTC.